Listed here are 6 T cell receptor beta chains from one sample, sequenced in a study of T cells in Graves' hyperthyroidism and ophthalmopathy. TCR beta CDR3 sequences were amplified from RNA transcripts. A set of HTBI primers served as the primers for a first-round RT-PCR of the TCR CDR3. In TCRdb, the multiplex PCR reads were re-called with MiXCR into one record per CDR3 protein. The sample has nearly 600,000 distinct CDR3 sequences; 12% to 15% are singletons. The specimen sequenced was blood. The receptors were sampled from a woman younger than 35 with Graves' ophthalmopathy.

At least ten counts were recorded for this clonotype. V gene TRBV20-1 combines with J gene TRBJ1-2; 9 positions match TRBD1. This CDR3 is built from 13 residues. The germline gives CDR1 DFQATT, CDR2 SNEGSKA (reference sequence). CDR3 in DNA: TGCAGCTCAAACAGGGGGCTGAGCTATGGCTACACCTTC. Its translation is CSSNRGLSYGYTF.

This clonotype was seen many times. A read error may explain this, as a much larger clone is one base away. The V and J genes are TRBV7-9 and TRBJ1-1; D is unclear. CDR3 size: 13 residues. Germline V lookup: CDR1 SEHNR, CDR2 FQNEAQ (reference sequence). Trimming removed 2 bases from V and 0 bases from J, with 4 bases in between. The chain's CDR3 is CASSLKVNTEAFF. The CDR3 DNA reads TGTGCCAGCAGCTTAAAGGTGAACACTGAAGCTTTCTTT.

This clonotype was detected ten times or more. This chain joins TRBV3-1 and TRBJ1-1, with 8 bases aligning to TRBD1. CDR3 length equals 16 residues. The V gene's germline CDR1 is LGHDT and CDR2 YNNKEL (reference sequence). V gave up 3 bases and J gave up 3 bases; unmatched junction bases: 9. The CDR3 coding sequence is TGTGCCAGCAGCCATTCAGGGGGCGGGCGGCACACTGAAGCTTTCTTT. This gives the protein CASSHSGGGRHTEAFF.

Concerning this clonotype itself: A much larger clone is a single base away; this may be a read error. The V and J genes are TRBV9 and TRBJ1-1; TRBD1 matches at 7 bases. This CDR3 region has 15 residues. V shed 4 bases, J shed 3 bases, and the junction held 9 bases outside the gene matches. Germline values: CDR1 SGDLS, CDR2 YYNGEE. The chain's CDR3 is CASSPHQGGDTEAFF. The CDR3 DNA sequence: TGTGCCAGCAGCCCACATCAGGGGGGCGACACTGAAGCTTTCTTT.

The genes are TRBV7-9 and TRBJ1-1, with a weak D call TRBD1 (5 bases). Germline V gives CDR1 SEHNR, CDR2 FQNEAQ (reference sequence). Trimming cost V 2 bases and J 0 bases, with 10 bases left between them. This CDR3 has 15 amino acids. The CDR3 reads CASSLNRTMNTEAFF. In DNA, the CDR3 is TGTGCCAGCAGCTTAAACAGGACCATGAACACTGAAGCTTTCTTT.

This clonotype was seen at least ten times. The rearrangement joins TRBV5-1 to TRBJ2-3, with D perhaps matching TRBD2 (6 bases). CDR1 and CDR2 from the germline V gene are SGHRS and YFSETQ. Trimming shortened V by 3 bases and J by 11 bases, and 22 bases separated the two germline ends. The CDR3 spans 15 residues. CDR3 loop: CASSSTPGSAGRQYF. The DNA of the CDR3 is TGCGCCAGCAGCTCAACCCCCGGGAGCGCCGGTAGGCAGTATTTT. Filled out from reference TRBV5-1 and TRBJ2-3, the complete variable domain reads KAGVTQTPRYLIKTRGQQVTLSCSPISGHRSVSWYQQTPGQGLQFLFEYFSETQRNKGNFPGRFSGRQFSNSRSEMNVSTLELGDSALYLCASSSTPGSAGRQYFGPGTRLTVL.